A single sample is the source of the 22 T cell receptor beta chains below, sequenced in a study of beta chain features in type 1 diabetes. The investigators reverse transcribed all of the isolated RNA, so they sequenced expressed TCRB transcripts. Sequenced by immunoSEQ multiplex PCR; TCRdb stores in-frame clones only, minus some. This sample has about 360,000 clones, with 10% to 15% found just once. Sequencing was carried out using naive CD4+ T cells from blood. These receptors all stem from a man aged 18 to 30 in good health.

This clone has only a few counts. CDR3 nucleotides: TGTGCCAGCCGCCACCAAGGGGATACTGAAGCTTTCTTT. This encodes CASRHQGDTEAFF. The chain is built from TRBV7-3 and TRBJ1-1; D perhaps matches TRBD1 (5 bases). The germline V gene has CDR1 SGHTA and CDR2 FQGTGA. The CDR3 is made up of 13 amino acids. The ends were cut back, 8 bases at V and 5 bases at J, with 15 bases in the middle. The full variable domain, in which reference TRBV7-3 and TRBJ1-1 provide the parts outside the CDR3, is GAGVSQTPSNKVTEKGKYVELRCDPISGHTALYWYRQSLGQGPEFLIYFQGTGAADDSGLPNDRFFAVRPEGSVSTLKIQRTERGDSAVYLCASRHQGDTEAFFGQGTRLTVV.

J is TRBJ2-3 and V is TRBV5-1, with 7 bases lining up with TRBD1. J was trimmed by 0 bases and V by 7 bases; bases with no gene match: 5. Germline lookup yields CDR1 SGHRS and CDR2 YFSETQ. This CDR3 comprises 14 residues. CDR3 DNA: TGCGCCAGCGGGACAGCCTCTAGCACAGATACGCAGTATTTT. This sequence encodes CASGTASSTDTQYF. Supplemented by reference TRBV5-1 and TRBJ2-3, the full variable domain reads KAGVTQTPRYLIKTRGQQVTLSCSPISGHRSVSWYQQTPGQGLQFLFEYFSETQRNKGNFPGRFSGRQFSNSRSEMNVSTLELGDSALYLCASGTASSTDTQYFGPGTRLTVL.

CDR3 region: CASSRSDTTGKAPQHF. CDR3 DNA sequence: TGTGCCAGCAGCCGCAGCGATACGACAGGGAAGGCGCCCCAGCATTTT. This chain joins TRBV4-2 and TRBJ1-5, with 7 positions matching TRBD1. Per germline, CDR1 LGHNA and CDR2 YNFKEQ. The CDR3 is 16 residues long. Trimming at V came to 4 bases and at J to 9 bases, leaving 15 bases not matched to a gene.

Only a few counts were recorded for this clone. The V and J genes are TRBV28 and TRBJ2-1; 8 nucleotides align to TRBD2. The CDR3 is made up of 14 amino acids. Germline assignment: CDR1 MDHEN and CDR2 SYDVKM. The junction had 9 bases not matched to a gene; V was cut back by 6 bases and J by 8 bases. The CDR3 spells CASREGLGADEQFF. The DNA of the CDR3 is TGTGCCAGCAGAGAGGGACTAGGCGCTGATGAGCAGTTCTTC.

This clone appeared a few times. The V and J genes are TRBV28 and TRBJ1-1; D remains ambiguous. V was trimmed by 5 bases and J by 7 bases, leaving 11 bases between them. Germline V CDR1 and CDR2: MDHEN, SYDVKM. The CDR3 is 12 residues long. The CDR3 reads CASSPDTVEAFF. In nucleotides, the CDR3 is TGTGCCAGCAGTCCCGACACAGTTGAAGCTTTCTTT.

This clone was detected a few times. The V and J genes are TRBV7-3 and TRBJ1-1; 8 bases match TRBD1. From germline, CDR1 is SGHTA and CDR2 FQGTGA. The CDR3 has 14 residues. V dropped 4 bases and J dropped 4; count of bases not matched to a gene: 5. The CDR3 coding sequence is TGTGCCAGCAGCTACGACAGGGGTGGCACTGAAGCTTTCTTT. Amino acids: CASSYDRGGTEAFF.

The chain employs TRBV27 and TRBJ1-6; D is perhaps TRBD1 (5 bases). With 3 bases removed from V and 7 bases from J, the gap between germline ends came to 10 bases. The CDR3 is made up of 14 amino acids. Germline CDR1 MNHEY, CDR2 SMNVEV (reference sequence). CDR3 coding DNA: TGTGCCAGCAGTTTGCGGGGGTCGAATTCACCCCTCCACTTT. It encodes CASSLRGSNSPLHF.

This clone was counted between two and nine times. V and J are TRBV28 and TRBJ1-6, with D tentatively TRBD1 (5 bases). The CDR3 spans 15 residues. Germline-derived CDR1 and CDR2 are MDHEN and SYDVKM. V was cut by 7 bases and J by 5 bases, with 15 bases left in between. As DNA, the CDR3 is TGTGCCAGCAACTGGGGACTGGGTGATAATTCACCCCTCCACTTT. This encodes CASNWGLGDNSPLHF.

The chain carries TRBV28 and TRBJ1-4; 9 bases line up with TRBD1. The CDR3 has 14 residues. The junction had 6 bases not matched to a gene; V was cut back by 5 bases and J by 8 bases. CDR1 is MDHEN, CDR2 SYDVKM, per germline. The CDR3 region has the DNA TGTGCCAGCAGTGGGACAGGGATGTGGGAAAAACTGTTTTTT. It encodes CASSGTGMWEKLFF.

J is TRBJ2-7 and V is TRBV2, with TRBD2 as a possible D gene (6 bases). This CDR3 comprises 15 residues. Germline V gene data show CDR1 as SNHLY and CDR2 as FYNNEI. V was pared by 3 bases and J by 2 bases, with 14 bases between. The CDR3 here is CASSDGGISAYEQYF. Here the CDR3 DNA reads TGTGCCAGCAGTGATGGGGGGATCTCGGCCTACGAGCAGTACTTC.

As DNA, the CDR3 is TGTGCCAGTAGTATCGGGGGGGCGAGCTCCTACGAGCAGTACTTC. Protein: CASSIGGASSYEQYF. The genes are TRBV19 and TRBJ2-7; TRBD2 matches 8 bases. Germline V gene lookup returns CDR1 LNHDA and CDR2 SQIVND (reference sequence). This CDR3 contains 15 residues. V shed 3 bases and J 0 bases; nucleotides not matched to a gene: 4.

This clone has more than one count but fewer than ten. The chain combines TRBV28 with TRBJ2-7; D is uncertain. There are 14 residues in the CDR3. The V gene lost 8 bases and the J gene lost 3 bases, with 17 bases spanning the gap. Germline CDR1 reads MDHEN; CDR2 reads SYDVKM. The CDR3 is CASGRYLGFYEQYF. The CDR3 coding sequence is TGTGCCAGCGGCCGATACCTCGGGTTCTACGAGCAGTACTTC. Full variable domain (missing parts from reference TRBV28 and TRBJ2-7): DVKVTQSSRYLVKRTGEKVFLECVQDMDHENMFWYRQDPGLGLRLIYFSYDVKMKEKGDIPEGYSVSREKKERFSLILESASTNQTSMYLCASGRYLGFYEQYFGPGTRLTVT.

This clone was seen only a few times. The V gene is TRBV30, the J gene TRBJ1-4; D may be TRBD1 (6 bases). The CDR3 has 13 amino acids. The germline V and J ends were trimmed by 4 bases and 7 bases, with 13 bases remaining between them. CDR1 is GTSNPN, CDR2 SVGIG, per germline (reference sequence). CDR3 residues: CAWNEQGSEKLFF. In nucleotides, the CDR3 is TGTGCCTGGAACGAACAGGGTAGTGAAAAACTGTTTTTT.

The CDR3 is CASRSNEQFF. The CDR3 nucleotides read TGTGCCAGCAGGAGCAATGAGCAGTTCTTC. V and J are TRBV2 and TRBJ2-1, with unresolved D. The CDR3 is 10 residues long. Germline V gene data show CDR1 as SNHLY and CDR2 as FYNNEI. V was trimmed by 6 bases and J by 6 bases, leaving 3 bases between them.

This clone was seen more than once but under ten times. The chain employs TRBV5-1 and TRBJ2-3; possible D gene TRBD2, 6 bases. Per the germline V gene, CDR1 is SGHRS and CDR2 is YFSETQ. This CDR3 is 14 amino acids long. V dropped 4 bases and J dropped 2 bases, with 11 bases sitting between them. The CDR3: CASSGGDFTDTQYF. As DNA, the CDR3 is TGCGCCAGCAGCGGAGGGGACTTCACAGATACGCAGTATTTT.

A remark on this clone: The same CDR3 also results from other DNA sequences found in this sample. This chain uses TRBV19 with TRBJ2-3; no clear D. Per the germline V gene, CDR1 is LNHDA and CDR2 is SQIVND (reference sequence). Trimming pared 2 bases from V and 1 base from J, leaving 4 bases between. This CDR3 has 13 residues. The CDR3 loop is CASSIQGTDTQYF. The CDR3, as DNA: TGTGCCAGTAGTATACAGGGCACAGATACGCAGTATTTT.

The V call is TRBV7-2, the J call TRBJ2-3, with 9 nucleotides matching TRBD2. Losses at the gene ends were 1 base for V and 4 bases for J; bases not matched to a gene: 9. This CDR3 region has 17 residues. Germline CDR1 reads SGHTA; CDR2 reads FQGNSA. The CDR3 reads CASSLVGGGASADTQYF. In DNA form, the CDR3 reads TGTGCCAGCAGCTTAGTAGGCGGGGGGGCCAGTGCAGATACGCAGTATTTT.

This clone was detected a few times. The chain carries TRBV4-3 and TRBJ2-3, with 11 bases lining up with TRBD1. The CDR3 length is 14 residues. From germline, CDR1 is LGHNA and CDR2 YSLEER. The V and J ends lost 5 bases and 3 bases, in that order; junction bases with no gene match: 1. CDR3 in DNA: TGCGCCAGCAGCGGACAGGGGGCTACAGATACGCAGTATTTT. This gives the protein CASSGQGATDTQYF.

This clone was counted between two and nine times. This chain uses TRBV6-1 with TRBJ2-7; TRBD1 matches at 7 bases. Germline V gene data show CDR1 as MNHNS and CDR2 as SASEGT. The CDR3 spans 12 residues. V dropped 6 bases and J dropped 3; count of bases not matched to a gene: 2. CDR3 in DNA: TGTGCCAGCAGAGGGGACAGCTACGAGCAGTACTTC. It is translated as CASRGDSYEQYF.

This clone has a handful of counts. V and J are TRBV10-3 and TRBJ2-3; 9 nucleotides match TRBD2. This CDR3 has 17 amino acids. V gave up 5 bases and J gave up 0 bases; unmatched junction bases: 9. Germline-derived CDR1 and CDR2 are ENHRY and SYGVKD. The chain's CDR3 is CAISFLGTSRSTDTQYF. Here the CDR3 DNA reads TGTGCCATCAGTTTCTTGGGGACTAGCAGAAGCACAGATACGCAGTATTTT.

The chain joins TRBV15 to TRBJ1-5; 8 bases agree with TRBD1. The CDR3 has 16 amino acids. CDR1 LNHNV and CDR2 YYDKDF come from the germline V gene (reference sequence). J lost 6 bases, V lost 0 bases, and 7 bases had no gene match. CDR3: CATSREMRQGRQPQHF. The DNA of the CDR3 is TGTGCCACCAGCAGAGAGATGAGACAGGGGCGTCAGCCCCAGCATTTT. Based on the CDR3 plus reference TRBV15 and TRBJ1-5, the full variable domain is DAMVIQNPRYQVTQFGKPVTLSCSQTLNHNVMYWYQQKSSQAPKLLFHYYDKDFNNEADTPDNFQSRRPNTSFCFLDIRSPGLGDTAMYLCATSREMRQGRQPQHFGDGTRLSIL.

This clone turned up a few times. The V call is TRBV2, the J call TRBJ2-2; 8 bases are shared with TRBD1. The CDR3 has 18 residues. With V trimmed by 5 bases and J by 4 bases, 15 bases remained unmatched. CDR1 is SNHLY and CDR2 is FYNNEI in the germline V gene. The CDR3 nucleotides are TGTGCCAGCAGTACAGAAGGACAGGGCTATTGGAGCACCGGGGAGCTGTTTTTT. This gives the protein CASSTEGQGYWSTGELFF.